A selection of T cell receptor beta chains follows, all from one sample in a study of cytomegalovirus exposure and HLA in healthy donors. The method was immunoSEQ multiplex PCR; TCRdb's version includes in-frame clones alone and lacks a portion of them. The table lists about 92,000 clones, about 84% of them singletons. Sequenced sample: PBMCs. These TCRs come from a man aged 18 to 30 in good health and CMV-seronegative. Each CDR3 is given with its conserved first and last residue. The D gene is left open where the match is weak.

cdr3_aa cdr3_nt j_call d_call v_call
CASSPGQGRDTEAFF TGTGCCAGCTCACCAGGACAGGGGAGGGACACTGAAGCTTTCTTT TRBJ1-1 TRBD1 TRBV18
CASSEPGGTYNEQFF TGTGCCAGCAGTGAACCGGGGGGAACCTACAATGAGCAGTTCTTC TRBJ2-1 TRBD2 TRBV25-1
CASSQDNWRTSGVENIQYF TGTGCCAGCAGCCAAGATAATTGGAGGACTAGCGGTGTAGAAAACATTCAGTACTTC TRBJ2-4 TRBD2 TRBV4-2
CASSELGAQFF TGCGCCAGCAGTGAATTGGGGGCCCAGTTCTTC TRBJ2-1 - TRBV6-1
CSVVGQGAGTDTQYF TGCAGCGTGGTGGGACAGGGGGCCGGCACAGATACGCAGTATTTT TRBJ2-3 TRBD1 TRBV29-1
CASSDPPLSRGRYGYTF TGTGCCAGCAGTGATCCCCCACTATCACGGGGTCGCTATGGCTACACCTTC TRBJ1-2 - TRBV6-1
CASSSDRKYYEQYF TGTGCCAGCAGCAGCGACAGGAAGTACTACGAGCAGTACTTC TRBJ2-7 - TRBV6-1
CASSLDLGGRGTEAFF TGTGCCAGCAGTTTGGATCTAGGAGGGAGGGGCACTGAAGCTTTCTTT TRBJ1-1 - TRBV27
CASSPDTYEQYF TGCGCCAGCAGCCCTGACACCTACGAGCAGTACTTC TRBJ2-7 - TRBV5-1
CAISDRQGYEKLFF TGTGCCATCAGTGATCGACAGGGATATGAAAAACTGTTTTTT TRBJ1-4 TRBD1 TRBV10-3